These T cell receptor beta chains were read from a single sample in a study of blood T cell repertoires in COVID-19. The method was immunoSEQ multiplex PCR; TCRdb's version includes in-frame clones alone and lacks a portion of them. This sample has roughly 160,000 clones, with approximately 86% found just once. Sequencing was done on a sample of peripheral blood. These receptor sequences come from a man aged 55 to 70 with COVID-19, enrolled during active disease. Both conserved end residues are part of each CDR3. A D gene is named only where the DNA matches it firmly. Some rows have no size entry. The others give once, few or many, or a class for an expanded clone.

TRBD1	TRBV10-3	TRBJ1-4	few	CAIRGQGRGEKLFF	TGTGCCATCAGGGGACAGGGCCGAGGTGAAAAACTGTTTTTT
NA	TRBV6-5	TRBJ1-3	few	CASSYSRGSGNTIYF	TGTGCCAGCAGTTACTCCCGCGGGTCTGGAAACACCATATATTTT
TRBD1	TRBV4-3	TRBJ2-7	NA	CASSLQTGGYEQYF	TGCGCCAGCAGCCTACAAACAGGGGGCTACGAGCAGTACTTC
NA	TRBV11-3	TRBJ1-3	few	CASSLATGGSGNTIYF	TGTGCCAGCAGCTTAGCGACGGGGGGCTCTGGAAACACCATATATTTT
TRBD1	TRBV19	TRBJ1-2	NA	CASSTSGPGTGSRYTF	TGTGCCAGTAGTACCAGCGGCCCCGGGACAGGGAGTCGCTACACCTTC
TRBD1	TRBV6-2/TRBV6-3	TRBJ1-1	few	CASSYTQTGANTEAFF	TGTGCCAGCAGTTATACACAGACAGGGGCGAACACTGAAGCTTTCTTT
TRBD1	TRBV7-8	TRBJ1-1	once	CASSLKGTGGRGQEAFF	TGTGCCAGCAGCTTGAAAGGGACAGGGGGACGGGGGCAGGAAGCTTTCTTT
NA	TRBV7-8	TRBJ1-6	NA	CASSNRGAGSPLHF	TGTGCCAGCAGCAATCGGGGGGCCGGTTCACCCCTCCACTTT
TRBD2	TRBV9	TRBJ2-1	NA	CASATLAGGYNEQFF	TGTGCCAGCGCCACCCTAGCGGGGGGGTACAATGAGCAGTTCTTC
NA	TRBV19	TRBJ2-3	NA	CASSIGQGGDTQYF	TGTGCCAGTAGTATTGGGCAGGGAGGAGATACGCAGTATTTT
NA	TRBV25-1	TRBJ2-7	once	CASSESGKSYEQYF	TGTGCCAGCAGTGAATCTGGCAAGTCCTACGAGCAGTACTTC
NA	TRBV12-3/TRBV12-4	TRBJ1-2	NA	CASSLANYGYTF	TGTGCCAGCAGTTTGGCCAACTATGGCTACACCTTC
NA	TRBV6-5	TRBJ2-2	NA	CASSPRRDTGELFF	TGTGCCAGCAGTCCGAGGCGGGACACCGGGGAGCTGTTTTTT
TRBD1	TRBV19	TRBJ1-1	once	CASSGEEGARNTEAFF	TGTGCCAGTAGTGGGGAGGAGGGGGCCCGGAACACTGAAGCTTTCTTT
NA	TRBV28	TRBJ1-5	once	CASTPSGEGNQPQHF	TGTGCCAGCACTCCCTCGGGGGAAGGCAATCAGCCCCAGCATTTT
TRBD1	TRBV29-1	TRBJ1-2	NA	CSVEVRDRGGFGYTF	TGCAGCGTTGAAGTTCGGGACAGGGGAGGTTTTGGCTACACCTTC
NA	TRBV7-9	TRBJ1-5	NA	CASSLSTGFVSNQPQHF	TGTGCCAGCAGCTTATCTACAGGGTTTGTTAGCAATCAGCCCCAGCATTTT
TRBD1	TRBV7-2	TRBJ1-1	NA	CASSPQQIQGAVRAFF	TGTGCCAGCAGCCCCCAACAAATACAGGGGGCTGTAAGAGCTTTCTTT
NA	TRBV18	TRBJ1-2	once	CASSPSSQEYGYTF	TGTGCCAGCTCACCCTCCTCACAGGAGTATGGCTACACCTTC
NA	TRBV27	TRBJ1-2	NA	CASSLAGQGYTF	TGTGCCAGCAGTTTAGCGGGGCAAGGCTACACCTTC
TRBD2	TRBV7-3	TRBJ2-1	NA	CASSLIPSGRGGTMDEQFF	TGTGCCAGCAGCTTAATTCCAAGCGGGAGAGGCGGCACAATGGATGAGCAGTTCTTC
TRBD1	TRBV5-1	TRBJ2-7	NA	CASSFRTGAIYEQYF	TGCGCCAGCAGCTTCCGGACAGGGGCCATCTACGAGCAGTACTTC
NA	TRBV30	TRBJ1-2	NA	CAWNRGHGYTF	TGTGCCTGGAATCGGGGTCATGGCTACACCTTC
NA	TRBV4-2	TRBJ1-5	few	CASSQDGGGSNQPQHF	TGTGCCAGCAGCCAAGATGGGGGAGGGAGCAATCAGCCCCAGCATTTT